The 6 T cell receptor beta chains in this list originate from one sample, sequenced in a study of cytomegalovirus exposure and HLA in healthy donors. Some clones are missing from TCRdb's copy, which holds only in-frame ones; the method was immunoSEQ multiplex PCR. Altogether under 250,000 clones are present, 80% to 90% being singletons, with the ten largest covering 0.95% to 1.5%. Sequencing was performed on PBMCs. All receptors come from a woman aged 25 to 45 in good health and CMV-seronegative.

This chain uses TRBV18 with TRBJ1-1; 8 bases align to TRBD1. V lost 1 base, J lost 4 bases, and 5 bases stayed unmatched. Per germline, CDR1 KGHSH and CDR2 LQKENI. This CDR3 has 15 residues. CDR3 coding DNA: TGTGCCAGCTCACCACGACAGGGGAGAGCCACTGAAGCTTTCTTT. Amino acids: CASSPRQGRATEAFF. The full variable domain, in which reference TRBV18 and TRBJ1-1 provide the parts outside the CDR3, is NAGVMQNPRHLVRRRGQEARLRCSPMKGHSHVYWYRQLPEEGLKFMVYLQKENIIDESGMPKERFSAEFPKEGPSILRIQQVVRGDSAAYFCASSPRQGRATEAFFGQGTRLTVV.

V gene TRBV6-5 combines with J gene TRBJ2-7; possibly TRBD1 for D (6 bases). The germline V gene encodes CDR1 MNHEY and CDR2 SVGAGI. The V and J ends lost 4 bases and 4 bases respectively, with 8 bases between them. The CDR3 totals 12 residues. The CDR3 here is CASSLQGYEQYF. DNA of the CDR3: TGTGCCAGCAGTTTACAGGGTTACGAGCAGTACTTC.

The rearrangement links TRBV10-3 to TRBJ1-2, with 7 bases identical to TRBD1. CDR1 ENHRY and CDR2 SYGVKD come from the germline V gene. V dropped 6 bases and J dropped 4; count of bases not matched to a gene: 8. The CDR3 sequence is 14 residues long. The CDR3 loop is CAIRIGGAGYGYTF. DNA of the CDR3: TGTGCCATCAGGATAGGGGGCGCGGGCTATGGCTACACCTTC.

The genes are TRBV14 and TRBJ1-3; D perhaps matches TRBD1 (5 bases). The CDR3 length is 15 residues. Germline V gives CDR1 SGHDN, CDR2 FVKESK. V lost 3 bases and J 4 bases, leaving 13 bases between the germline ends. The CDR3 nucleotides are TGTGCCAGCAGCCATTTAGGGGCGGCGGGAAACACCATATATTTT. Protein: CASSHLGAAGNTIYF.

The V call is TRBV5-4, the J call TRBJ2-7, with D tentatively TRBD2 (6 bases). Trimming shortened V by 4 bases and J by 8 bases, and 25 bases separated the two germline ends. This CDR3 region has 16 residues. CDR1 and CDR2 (germline): SGHNT, YYREEE (reference sequence). CDR3 bases: TGTGCCAGCAGCCCTGTGGAGGGATCCAACTCGTACAAGCAGTACTTC. It specifies CASSPVEGSNSYKQYF.

The chain joins TRBV19 to TRBJ2-1, with a weak D call TRBD1 (6 bases). This CDR3 spans 11 amino acids. Trimming pared 4 bases from V and 9 bases from J, leaving 7 bases between. Per germline, CDR1 LNHDA and CDR2 SQIVND (reference sequence). CDR3 bases: TGTGCCAGTAGTACAGGGGTTGAGCAGTTCTTC. This sequence encodes CASSTGVEQFF.